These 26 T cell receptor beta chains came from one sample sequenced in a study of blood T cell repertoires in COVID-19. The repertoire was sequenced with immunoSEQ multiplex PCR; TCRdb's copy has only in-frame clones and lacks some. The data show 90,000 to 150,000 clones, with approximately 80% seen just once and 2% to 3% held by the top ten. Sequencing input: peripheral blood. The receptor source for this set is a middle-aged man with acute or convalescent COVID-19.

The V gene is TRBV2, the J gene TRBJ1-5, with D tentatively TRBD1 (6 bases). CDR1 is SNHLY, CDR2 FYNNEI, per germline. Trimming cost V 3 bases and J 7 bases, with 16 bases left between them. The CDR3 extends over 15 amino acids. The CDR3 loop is CASSEQGQGGQPQHF. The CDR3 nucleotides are TGTGCCAGCAGTGAGCAGGGGCAGGGCGGACAGCCCCAGCATTTT.

Written as DNA, the CDR3 is TGTGCCAGCAGCTTGTTACATAACAGGGGTCAAGGGAATGAGCAGTTCTTC. It translates to CASSLLHNRGQGNEQFF. The V and J genes are TRBV5-5 and TRBJ2-1; 7 positions match TRBD1. Looked up from germline, CDR1 is SGHKS and CDR2 is YYEKEE (reference sequence). CDR3 size: 17 residues. Trimming removed 1 base from V and 7 bases from J; junction bases left unmatched: 14.

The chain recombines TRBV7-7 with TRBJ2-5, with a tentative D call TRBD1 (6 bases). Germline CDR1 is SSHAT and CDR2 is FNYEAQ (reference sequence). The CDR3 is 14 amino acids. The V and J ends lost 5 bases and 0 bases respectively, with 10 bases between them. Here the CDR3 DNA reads TGTGCCAGCAGCGCACGGGACAACCAAGAGACCCAGTACTTC. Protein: CASSARDNQETQYF.

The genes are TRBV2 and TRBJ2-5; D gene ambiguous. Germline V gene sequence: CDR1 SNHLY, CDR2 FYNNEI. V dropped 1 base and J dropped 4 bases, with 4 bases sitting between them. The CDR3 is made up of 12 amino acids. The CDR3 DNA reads TGTGCCAGCAGTGAAGAGCTAGAGACCCAGTACTTC. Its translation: CASSEELETQYF.

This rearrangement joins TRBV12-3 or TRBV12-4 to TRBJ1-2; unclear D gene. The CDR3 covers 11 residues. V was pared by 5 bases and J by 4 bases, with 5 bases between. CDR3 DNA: TGTGCCAGCAGTCGGGGCTATGGCTACACCTTC. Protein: CASSRGYGYTF.

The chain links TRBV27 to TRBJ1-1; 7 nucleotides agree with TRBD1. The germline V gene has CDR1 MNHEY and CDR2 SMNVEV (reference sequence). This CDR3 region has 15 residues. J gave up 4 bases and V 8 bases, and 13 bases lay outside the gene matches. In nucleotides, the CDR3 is TGTGCCAGCCATACAGGGGATCGAGGAAGCACTGAAGCTTTCTTT. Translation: CASHTGDRGSTEAFF.

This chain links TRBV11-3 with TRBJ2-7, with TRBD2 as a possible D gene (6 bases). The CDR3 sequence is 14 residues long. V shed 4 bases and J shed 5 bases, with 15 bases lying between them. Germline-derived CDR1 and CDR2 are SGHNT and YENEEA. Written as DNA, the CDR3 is TGTGCCAGCAGCTGGGGCGGGACTCGGAACGAGCAGTACTTC. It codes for CASSWGGTRNEQYF.

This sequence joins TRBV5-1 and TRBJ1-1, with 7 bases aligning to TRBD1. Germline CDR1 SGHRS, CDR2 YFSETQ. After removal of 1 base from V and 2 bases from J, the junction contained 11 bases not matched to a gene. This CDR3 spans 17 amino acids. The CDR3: CASSLPSDGTVNTEAFF. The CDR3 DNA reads TGCGCCAGCAGCTTGCCTTCGGATGGGACAGTTAACACTGAAGCTTTCTTT.

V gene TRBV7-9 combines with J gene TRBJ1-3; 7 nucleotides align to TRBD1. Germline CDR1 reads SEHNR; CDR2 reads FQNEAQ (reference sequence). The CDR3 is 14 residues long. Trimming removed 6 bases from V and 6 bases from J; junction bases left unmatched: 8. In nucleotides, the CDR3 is TGTGCCAGCAGTCCTACAGGGGCCGCAAACACCATATATTTT. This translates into CASSPTGAANTIYF.

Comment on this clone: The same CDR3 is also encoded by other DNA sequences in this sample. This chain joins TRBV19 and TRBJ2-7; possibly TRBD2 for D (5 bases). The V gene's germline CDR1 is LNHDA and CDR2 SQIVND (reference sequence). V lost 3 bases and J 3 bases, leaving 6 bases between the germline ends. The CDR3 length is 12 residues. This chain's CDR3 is CASSIAGYEQYF. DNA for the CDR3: TGTGCCAGTAGTATCGCGGGCTACGAGCAGTACTTC.

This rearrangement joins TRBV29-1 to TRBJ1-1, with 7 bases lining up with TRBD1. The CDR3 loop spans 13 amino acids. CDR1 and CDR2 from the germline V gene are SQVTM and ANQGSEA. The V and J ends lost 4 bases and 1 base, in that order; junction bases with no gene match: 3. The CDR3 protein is CSVGAGGNTEAFF. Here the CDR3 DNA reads TGCAGCGTTGGGGCAGGGGGGAACACTGAAGCTTTCTTT. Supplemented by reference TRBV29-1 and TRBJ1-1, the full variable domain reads SAVISQKPSRDICQRGTSLTIQCQVDSQVTMMFWYRQQPGQSLTLIATANQGSEATYESGFVIDKFPISRPNLTFSTLTVSNMSPEDSSIYLCSVGAGGNTEAFFGQGTRLTVV.

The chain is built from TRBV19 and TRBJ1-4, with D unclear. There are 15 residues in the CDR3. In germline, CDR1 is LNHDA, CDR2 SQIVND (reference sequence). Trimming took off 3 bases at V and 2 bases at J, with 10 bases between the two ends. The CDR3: CASSIPRGTNEKLFF. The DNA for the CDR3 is TGTGCCAGTAGTATCCCCCGAGGCACTAATGAAAAACTGTTTTTT.

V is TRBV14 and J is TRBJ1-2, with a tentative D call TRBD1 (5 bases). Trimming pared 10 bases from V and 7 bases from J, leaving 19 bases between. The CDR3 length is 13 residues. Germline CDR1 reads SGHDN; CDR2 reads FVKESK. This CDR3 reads CATAERGGFGYTF. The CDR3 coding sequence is TGTGCCACCGCAGAGAGGGGAGGGTTTGGCTACACCTTC.

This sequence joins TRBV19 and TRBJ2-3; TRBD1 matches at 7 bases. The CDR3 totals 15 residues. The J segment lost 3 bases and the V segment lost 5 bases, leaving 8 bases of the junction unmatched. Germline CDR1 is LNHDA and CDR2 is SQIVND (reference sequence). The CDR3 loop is CASSPNRGGTDTQYF. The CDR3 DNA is TGTGCCAGTAGTCCCAACAGGGGTGGGACAGATACGCAGTATTTT.

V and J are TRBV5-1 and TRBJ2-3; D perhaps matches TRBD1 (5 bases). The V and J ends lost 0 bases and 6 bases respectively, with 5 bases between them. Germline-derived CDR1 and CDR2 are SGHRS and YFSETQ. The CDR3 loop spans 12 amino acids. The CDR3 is CASSLAGDTQYF. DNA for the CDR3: TGCGCCAGCAGCTTGGCAGGGGATACGCAGTATTTT.

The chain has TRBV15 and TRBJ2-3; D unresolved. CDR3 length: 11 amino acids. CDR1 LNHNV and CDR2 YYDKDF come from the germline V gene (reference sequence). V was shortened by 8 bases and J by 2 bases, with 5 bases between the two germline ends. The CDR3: CATLVTDTQYF. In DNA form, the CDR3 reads TGTGCCACCCTTGTCACAGATACGCAGTATTTT.

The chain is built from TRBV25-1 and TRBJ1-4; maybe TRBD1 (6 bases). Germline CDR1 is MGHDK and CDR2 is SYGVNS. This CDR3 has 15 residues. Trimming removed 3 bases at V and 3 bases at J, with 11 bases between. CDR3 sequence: CASSDQGLPNEKLFF. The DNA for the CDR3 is TGTGCCAGCAGTGATCAGGGGTTACCTAATGAAAAACTGTTTTTT.

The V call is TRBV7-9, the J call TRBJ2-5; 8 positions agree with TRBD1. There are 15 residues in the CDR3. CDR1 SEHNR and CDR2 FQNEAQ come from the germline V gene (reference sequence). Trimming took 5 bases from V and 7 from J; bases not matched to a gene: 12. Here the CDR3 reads CASSPTGQESATQYF. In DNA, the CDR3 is TGTGCCAGCAGCCCCACGGGACAGGAGTCGGCGACCCAGTACTTC.

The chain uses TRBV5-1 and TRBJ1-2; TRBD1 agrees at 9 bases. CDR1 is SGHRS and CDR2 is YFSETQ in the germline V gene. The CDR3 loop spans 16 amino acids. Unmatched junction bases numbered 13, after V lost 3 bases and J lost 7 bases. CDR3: CASSSRQGRQGGGYTF. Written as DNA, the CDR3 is TGCGCCAGCAGCTCACGACAGGGGAGACAGGGGGGTGGCTACACCTTC.

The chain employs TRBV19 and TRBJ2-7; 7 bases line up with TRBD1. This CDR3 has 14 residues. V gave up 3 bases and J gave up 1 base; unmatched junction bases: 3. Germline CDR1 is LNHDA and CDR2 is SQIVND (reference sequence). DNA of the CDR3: TGTGCCAGTAGTATCGGGACAGAGTCCTACGAGCAGTACTTC. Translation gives CASSIGTESYEQYF.

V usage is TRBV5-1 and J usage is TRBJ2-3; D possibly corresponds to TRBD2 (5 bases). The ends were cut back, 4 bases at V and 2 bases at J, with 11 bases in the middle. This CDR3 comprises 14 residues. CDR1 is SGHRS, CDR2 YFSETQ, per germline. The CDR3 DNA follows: TGCGCCAGCAGCGGCGGACTCTTCACAGATACGCAGTATTTT. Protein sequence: CASSGGLFTDTQYF.

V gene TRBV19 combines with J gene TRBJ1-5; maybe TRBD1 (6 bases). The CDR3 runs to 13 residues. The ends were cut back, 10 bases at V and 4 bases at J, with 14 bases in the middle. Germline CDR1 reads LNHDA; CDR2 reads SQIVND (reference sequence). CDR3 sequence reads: CATHGTPNQPQHF. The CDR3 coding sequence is TGTGCCACTCACGGGACACCTAATCAGCCCCAGCATTTT.

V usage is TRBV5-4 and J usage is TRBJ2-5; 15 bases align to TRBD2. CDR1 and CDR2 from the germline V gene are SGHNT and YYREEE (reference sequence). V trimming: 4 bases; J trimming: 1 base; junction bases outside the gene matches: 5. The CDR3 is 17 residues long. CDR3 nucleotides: TGTGCCAGCAGCCCGTTGGGACTAGCGGGGGGCCAAGAGACCCAGTACTTC. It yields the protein CASSPLGLAGGQETQYF.

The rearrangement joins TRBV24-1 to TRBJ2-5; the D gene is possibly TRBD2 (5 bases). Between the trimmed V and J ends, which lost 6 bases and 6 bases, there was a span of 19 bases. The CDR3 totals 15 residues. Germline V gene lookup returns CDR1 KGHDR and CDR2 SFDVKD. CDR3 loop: CATSKPSHLQKTQYF. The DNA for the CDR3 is TGTGCCACCAGTAAGCCTAGCCACCTCCAGAAGACCCAGTACTTC.

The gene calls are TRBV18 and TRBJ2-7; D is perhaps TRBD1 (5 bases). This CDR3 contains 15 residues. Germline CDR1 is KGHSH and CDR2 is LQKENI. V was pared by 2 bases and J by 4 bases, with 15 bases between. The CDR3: CASSPVEGAEYEQYF. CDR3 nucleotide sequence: TGTGCCAGCTCACCAGTAGAAGGGGCCGAATACGAGCAGTACTTC. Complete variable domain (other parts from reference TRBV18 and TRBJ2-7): NAGVMQNPRHLVRRRGQEARLRCSPMKGHSHVYWYRQLPEEGLKFMVYLQKENIIDESGMPKERFSAEFPKEGPSILRIQQVVRGDSAAYFCASSPVEGAEYEQYFGPGTRLTVT.

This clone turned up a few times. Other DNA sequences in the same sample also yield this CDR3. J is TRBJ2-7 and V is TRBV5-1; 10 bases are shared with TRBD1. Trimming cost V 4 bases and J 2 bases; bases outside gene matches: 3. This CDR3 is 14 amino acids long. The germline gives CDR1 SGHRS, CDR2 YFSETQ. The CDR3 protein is CASSAGQGPYEQYF. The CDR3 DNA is TGCGCCAGCAGCGCGGGACAGGGGCCCTACGAGCAGTACTTC.